This T cell receptor beta chain was sequenced during a study of CD8 T cells in ankylosing spondylitis (dated by TCRdb to 2015 to 2018). Regarding the research as a whole: T cell receptor beta repertoires were profiled in healthy donors and ankylosing spondylitis patients so that disease-linked TCR variants could be found. The whole study cohort included some 100 healthy donors and about two dozen ankylosing spondylitis patients. Peripheral blood was sampled, and synovial fluid was also collected from ankylosing spondylitis patients. The paper's findings and limits, for the study overall: Some of the motif variants had been reported before in the synovial fluid and blood of reactive arthritis patients, a finding that suggests common disease-initiation mechanisms. In peripheral blood, the disease-linked clones were found at relatively low frequencies and had a CD8+ phenotype. Blood from ankylosing spondylitis patients appeared to be characterized by a TCR beta motif composed of under 10 highly homologous amino acid variants. According to the report, matched synovial fluid samples from ankylosing spondylitis patients were significantly enriched for the disease-linked clones.

Sequenced on an Illumina HiSeq 2500. Quantitative 5'-RACE with molecular barcodes was the method used to prepare the TCR beta libraries. On the authors' methods: A new computational method based on a probabilistic model of VDJ rearrangement was used to identify disease-linked TCR variants. TCRdb handled the public reads itself, with Q25 trimming in fastp and clone calling in MiXCR, and kept productive beta chains. Each record represents a unique CDR3 protein, reported with the most common genes and DNA among its rows. The V and J calls here are based on TCRdb, not the publication. The sample table holds 150,000 or so distinct CDR3 sequences, of which roughly 30% were seen once. Together, the top ten hold 6% of the sample. For each ankylosing spondylitis patient, the synovial fluid sample was matched to a blood sample from that same patient. CDR1 DFQATT and CDR2 SNEGSKA are derived from the germline V gene (reference sequence). Inclusive of the bounding cysteine and phenylalanine, the CDR3 is 16 residues long. The entry retains the CDR3 DNA only, 48 bases that are in frame from base 1. From V the trimming removes 0 bases and from J it removes 4 bases, while the gene matches leave 8 bases of the junction unaccounted for.

This clonotype was seen ten or more times. It has no known antigen specificity. No much larger clonotype is one base removed from it; base qualities were not supplied. In this chain, TRBV20-1 is recombined with TRBJ2-2; TRBD2 aligns with 7 central bases. Specimen: synovial fluid, either unsorted or a sorted T cell fraction (not recorded which). The clonotype comes from a male donor with ankylosing spondylitis. The sequence in DNA is TGCAGTGCTAGAGATCCCACGGGGGGAGGCACCGGGGAGCTGTTTTTT. Its translation reads: CSARDPTGGGTGELFF.